Listed below are T cell receptor beta chains from one sample, sequenced in a study of CD8 T cells in ankylosing spondylitis. TCRdb redid the calling of the 5' RACE reads with MiXCR, one entry per CDR3 protein. The sample shows approximately 42,000 distinct CDR3 sequences, 3% to 4% of them seen only once. Sequences were obtained from blood, either unsorted or a sorted T cell fraction (not recorded which). These receptors were obtained from a female donor with ankylosing spondylitis or in good health (not recorded which). The CDR3 runs from the conserved cysteine through the conserved F or W. Fields, in order: D gene, clone size, V gene, J gene, CDR3 protein, CDR3 DNA. The D gene is left open where the match is weak. The size entry is marked missing in some rows and otherwise reads once, few, many or a size class.

D gene: -
clone size: many
V gene: TRBV9
J gene: TRBJ1-5
CDR3 protein: CASSVSPSNQPQHF
CDR3 DNA: TGTGCCAGCAGCGTAAGCCCGAGCAATCAGCCCCAGCATTTT

D gene: TRBD2
clone size: many
V gene: TRBV9
J gene: TRBJ2-2
CDR3 protein: CASSDGGGYTGELFF
CDR3 DNA: TGTGCCAGCAGCGATGGCGGGGGGTACACCGGGGAGCTGTTTTTT

D gene: TRBD2
clone size: many
V gene: TRBV9
J gene: TRBJ2-7
CDR3 protein: CASSVAASGGPHEQYF
CDR3 DNA: TGTGCCAGCAGCGTAGCGGCTAGCGGGGGGCCCCACGAGCAGTACTTC

D gene: -
clone size: many
V gene: TRBV9
J gene: TRBJ2-2
CDR3 protein: CASSVGVQAGTGELFF
CDR3 DNA: TGTGCCAGCAGCGTAGGGGTACAGGCGGGGACCGGGGAGCTGTTTTTT

D gene: -
clone size: many
V gene: TRBV9
J gene: TRBJ2-6
CDR3 protein: CASSVIPDSGANVLTF
CDR3 DNA: TGTGCCAGCAGCGTTATCCCGGACTCTGGGGCCAACGTCCTGACTTTC

D gene: TRBD1
clone size: many
V gene: TRBV9
J gene: TRBJ2-7
CDR3 protein: CASSAGTGAPYEQYF
CDR3 DNA: TGTGCCAGCAGCGCCGGGACAGGAGCCCCCTACGAGCAGTACTTC

D gene: -
clone size: many
V gene: TRBV9
J gene: TRBJ2-7
CDR3 protein: CASSVGPPYEQYF
CDR3 DNA: TGTGCCAGCAGCGTGGGACCCCCCTACGAGCAGTACTTC

D gene: -
clone size: many
V gene: TRBV9
J gene: TRBJ1-2
CDR3 protein: CASSPHASLSNYGYTF
CDR3 DNA: TGTGCCAGCAGCCCCCACGCTTCGCTGTCTAACTATGGCTACACCTTC

D gene: -
clone size: many
V gene: TRBV9
J gene: TRBJ2-2
CDR3 protein: CASSVVQGWSAGELFF
CDR3 DNA: TGTGCCAGCAGCGTAGTTCAGGGGTGGTCGGCCGGGGAGCTGTTTTTT

D gene: -
clone size: many
V gene: TRBV9
J gene: TRBJ1-6
CDR3 protein: CASSVRVSNSPLHF
CDR3 DNA: TGTGCCAGCAGCGTCCGCGTGAGTAATTCACCCCTCCACTTT

D gene: -
clone size: many
V gene: TRBV9
J gene: TRBJ1-4
CDR3 protein: CASSVAGRTNEKLFF
CDR3 DNA: TGTGCCAGCAGCGTGGCGGGGAGGACTAATGAAAAACTGTTTTTT

D gene: TRBD2
clone size: many
V gene: TRBV9
J gene: TRBJ2-1
CDR3 protein: CASSAFGGGAGEQFF
CDR3 DNA: TGTGCCAGCAGCGCCTTCGGCGGGGGGGCCGGTGAGCAGTTCTTC

D gene: TRBD2
clone size: many
V gene: TRBV9
J gene: TRBJ2-5
CDR3 protein: CASSMGLAGSETQYF
CDR3 DNA: TGTGCCAGCAGCATGGGACTAGCGGGATCCGAGACCCAGTACTTC

D gene: -
clone size: many
V gene: TRBV9
J gene: TRBJ1-3
CDR3 protein: CASSVEENTIYF
CDR3 DNA: TGTGCCAGCAGCGTAGAAGAAAACACCATATATTTT

D gene: -
clone size: few
V gene: TRBV23-1
J gene: TRBJ2-2
CDR3 protein: CASGDSENTGELFF
CDR3 DNA: TGCGCCAGCGGTGACAGCGAGAACACCGGGGAGCTGTTTTTT

D gene: TRBD1
clone size: many
V gene: TRBV9
J gene: TRBJ2-1
CDR3 protein: CASSEKFGQAGSDNEQFF
CDR3 DNA: TGTGCCAGCAGCGAAAAATTTGGACAGGCAGGGAGTGACAATGAGCAGTTCTTC

D gene: TRBD2
clone size: many
V gene: TRBV9
J gene: TRBJ2-1
CDR3 protein: CASSLTGLAGNEQFF
CDR3 DNA: TGTGCCAGCAGCCTCACGGGACTAGCGGGGAATGAGCAGTTCTTC

D gene: TRBD1
clone size: many
V gene: TRBV9
J gene: TRBJ2-2
CDR3 protein: CASSVAPGAGGRTGELFF
CDR3 DNA: TGTGCCAGCAGCGTAGCTCCTGGGGCAGGGGGCAGGACCGGGGAGCTGTTTTTT

D gene: -
clone size: many
V gene: TRBV9
J gene: TRBJ2-7
CDR3 protein: CASSPRGSGIYEQYF
CDR3 DNA: TGTGCCAGCAGCCCCCGGGGGTCGGGGATATACGAGCAGTACTTC

D gene: -
clone size: -
V gene: TRBV9
J gene: TRBJ2-5
CDR3 protein: CASSGGAGAKTETQYF
CDR3 DNA: TGTGCCAGCAGCGGAGGGGCGGGGGCCAAGACAGAGACCCAGTACTTC

D gene: -
clone size: many
V gene: TRBV9
J gene: TRBJ1-1
CDR3 protein: CASSRIGDTEAFF
CDR3 DNA: TGTGCCAGCAGCCGAATTGGGGACACTGAAGCTTTCTTT

D gene: TRBD1
clone size: many
V gene: TRBV9
J gene: TRBJ2-2
CDR3 protein: CASSALTGGPGELFF
CDR3 DNA: TGTGCCAGCAGCGCTTTGACAGGGGGACCCGGGGAGCTGTTTTTT

D gene: TRBD2
clone size: many
V gene: TRBV9
J gene: TRBJ2-3
CDR3 protein: CASSGRTSGGPGVRPDTQYF
CDR3 DNA: TGTGCCAGCAGCGGTCGGACTAGCGGGGGGCCCGGTGTGAGGCCAGATACGCAGTATTTT